A single sample is the source of the 15 T cell receptor beta chains below, sequenced in a study of blood T cell repertoires in COVID-19. Profiled with immunoSEQ multiplex PCR; TCRdb holds only in-frame clones, not every one. The sample contains around 320,000 clones, around 90% of which appear only once. Sequences were obtained from peripheral blood. The receptors were sampled from a man between 18 and 29 years old with active or convalescent COVID-19.

Here the CDR3 reads CASSLRSNQPQHF. The DNA for the CDR3 is TGTGCCAGCAGCTTGCGTAGCAATCAGCCCCAGCATTTT. The chain recombines TRBV7-2 with TRBJ1-5; no reliable D call. V was trimmed by 3 bases and J by 0 bases, leaving 3 bases between them. CDR1 and CDR2 from the germline V gene are SGHTA and FQGNSA. This CDR3 is 13 amino acids long. The full variable domain, its missing parts supplied by reference TRBV7-2 and TRBJ1-5, is GAGVSQSPSNKVTEKGKDVELRCDPISGHTALYWYRQSLGQGLEFLIYFQGNSAPDKSGLPSDRFSAERTGGSVSTLTIQRTQQEDSAVYLCASSLRSNQPQHFGDGTRLSIL.

This chain joins TRBV21-1 and TRBJ1-3. TRBV21-1 is a listed pseudogene. This CDR3 region has 15 residues. The CDR3 spells CASSKAGVTGNTIYF. The CDR3 region has the DNA TGTGCCAGCAGCAAAGCCGGGGTAACTGGAAACACCATATATTTT.

The rearrangement links TRBV19 to TRBJ2-7; a possible D gene is TRBD2 (6 bases). The CDR3 length is 15 residues. Germline loops: CDR1 LNHDA, CDR2 SQIVND (reference sequence). Trimming took off 7 bases at V and 3 bases at J, with 19 bases between the two ends. CDR3: CASTPTVGGIYEQYF. The CDR3 DNA reads as TGTGCCAGTACCCCAACGGTGGGGGGTATCTACGAGCAGTACTTC.

The J gene is TRBJ1-4, the V gene TRBV7-9, with D tentatively TRBD1 (6 bases). CDR1 is SEHNR and CDR2 is FQNEAQ in the germline V gene (reference sequence). The germline V and J ends were trimmed by 1 base and 4 bases, with 7 bases remaining between them. This CDR3 region has 14 residues. In DNA form, the CDR3 reads TGTGCCAGCAGCTTAGACAGGGTTAATGAAAAACTGTTTTTT. Translation gives CASSLDRVNEKLFF.

This chain joins TRBV5-4 and TRBJ2-4; D gene unclear. Germline loops: CDR1 SGHNT, CDR2 YYREEE (reference sequence). Trimming removed 0 bases from V and 0 bases from J, with 7 bases in between. The CDR3 loop spans 15 amino acids. CDR3 coding DNA: TGTGCCAGCAGCTTGGACACGAAAGCCAAAAACATTCAGTACTTC. It yields the protein CASSLDTKAKNIQYF.

With respect to this clone: One junction end disagrees with the germline gene, perhaps due to a read error. The chain employs TRBV6-5 and TRBJ1-1, with 7 bases aligning to TRBD1. The CDR3 covers 15 residues. Per germline, CDR1 MNHEY and CDR2 SVGAGI. As DNA, the CDR3 is TGTGCCAGCAGCTACTTTGGACAGGCGAACACTGAAGCTTTCTTT. The encoded protein is CASSYFGQANTEAFF.

V usage is TRBV4-1 and J usage is TRBJ2-5; D is ambiguous. There are 14 residues in the CDR3. Per germline, CDR1 MGHRA and CDR2 YSYEKL. The ends were cut back, 0 bases at V and 5 bases at J, with 10 bases in the middle. CDR3 amino acids: CASSQEFGWETQYF. CDR3 coding DNA: TGCGCCAGCAGCCAAGAATTCGGGTGGGAGACCCAGTACTTC.

The gene calls are TRBV10-2 and TRBJ1-1, with no clear D. Looked up from germline, CDR1 is WSHSY and CDR2 is SAAADI. The length of the CDR3 is 13 residues. V lost 0 bases and J lost 10, with 12 bases in between. CDR3 in amino acids: CASSESTQVRAFF. The CDR3 DNA reads as TGCGCCAGCAGTGAGTCGACGCAGGTTAGAGCTTTCTTT.

CDR3 region: CASRSGLKGETQYF. CDR3 in DNA: TGTGCCAGCAGGTCGGGCCTAAAGGGGGAGACCCAGTACTTC. The rearrangement joins TRBV13 to TRBJ2-5, with D maybe TRBD1 (5 bases). The CDR3 has 14 amino acids. Deletions cut 6 bases from V and 5 bases from J, with 16 bases between. Germline-derived CDR1 and CDR2 are PRHDT and FYEKMQ (reference sequence).

V gene TRBV7-2 combines with J gene TRBJ2-1, with D possibly matching TRBD1 (6 bases). CDR1 and CDR2 (germline): SGHTA, FQGNSA. Trimming took 11 bases from V and 7 from J, leaving 21 bases between them. CDR3 size: 14 residues. The CDR3 reads CASRQGQFPNEQFF. Written as DNA, the CDR3 is TGTGCCTCCCGGCAGGGGCAGTTTCCGAATGAGCAGTTCTTC.

The chain combines TRBV7-9 with TRBJ1-1; 7 bases fit TRBD1. The CDR3 extends over 13 amino acids. Germline CDR1 SEHNR, CDR2 FQNEAQ (reference sequence). V lost 4 bases, J lost 5 bases, and 4 bases stayed unmatched. CDR3 coding DNA: TGTGCCAGCAGCTACAGGGGCGGGACTGAAGCTTTCTTT. This codes for CASSYRGGTEAFF.

This clone was counted only a few times. The chain is built from TRBV5-1 and TRBJ1-3; D is unclear. Per the germline V gene, CDR1 is SGHRS and CDR2 is YFSETQ. The length of the CDR3 is 15 residues. Trimming took off 4 bases at V and 0 bases at J, with 11 bases between the two ends. The CDR3 loop is CASSPMGSSGNTIYF. The CDR3 DNA reads as TGCGCCAGCAGCCCCATGGGCTCCTCTGGAAACACCATATATTTT. Complete variable domain (other parts from reference TRBV5-1 and TRBJ1-3): KAGVTQTPRYLIKTRGQQVTLSCSPISGHRSVSWYQQTPGQGLQFLFEYFSETQRNKGNFPGRFSGRQFSNSRSEMNVSTLELGDSALYLCASSPMGSSGNTIYFGEGSWLTVV.

The chain combines TRBV7-8 with TRBJ1-1; TRBD1 aligns across 12 bases. Trimming took 5 bases from V and 4 from J; bases not matched to a gene: 5. This CDR3 region has 15 residues. Germline CDR1 reads SGHVS; CDR2 reads FQNEAQ. The CDR3 region is CASSPGQGAFTEAFF. The CDR3 DNA is TGTGCCAGCAGCCCGGGACAGGGGGCGTTCACTGAAGCTTTCTTT.

V gene TRBV18 combines with J gene TRBJ2-1; possibly TRBD2 for D (5 bases). Trimming stripped 0 bases from V and 5 bases from J, with 8 bases between. The CDR3 extends over 14 amino acids. Germline lookup yields CDR1 KGHSH and CDR2 LQKENI. CDR3 nucleotides: TGTGCCAGCTCACCACCAGCGGCAGACAATGAGCAGTTCTTC. Protein sequence: CASSPPAADNEQFF.

The V gene is TRBV7-2, the J gene TRBJ1-5; the D gene is possibly TRBD1 (5 bases). V was clipped by 1 base and J by 9 bases, with 16 bases between them. CDR3 length: 15 amino acids. Germline CDR1 reads SGHTA; CDR2 reads FQGNSA. CDR3 sequence: CASSLERGEGTPQHF. The CDR3 DNA follows: TGTGCCAGCAGCTTAGAGCGAGGGGAGGGGACGCCCCAGCATTTT.